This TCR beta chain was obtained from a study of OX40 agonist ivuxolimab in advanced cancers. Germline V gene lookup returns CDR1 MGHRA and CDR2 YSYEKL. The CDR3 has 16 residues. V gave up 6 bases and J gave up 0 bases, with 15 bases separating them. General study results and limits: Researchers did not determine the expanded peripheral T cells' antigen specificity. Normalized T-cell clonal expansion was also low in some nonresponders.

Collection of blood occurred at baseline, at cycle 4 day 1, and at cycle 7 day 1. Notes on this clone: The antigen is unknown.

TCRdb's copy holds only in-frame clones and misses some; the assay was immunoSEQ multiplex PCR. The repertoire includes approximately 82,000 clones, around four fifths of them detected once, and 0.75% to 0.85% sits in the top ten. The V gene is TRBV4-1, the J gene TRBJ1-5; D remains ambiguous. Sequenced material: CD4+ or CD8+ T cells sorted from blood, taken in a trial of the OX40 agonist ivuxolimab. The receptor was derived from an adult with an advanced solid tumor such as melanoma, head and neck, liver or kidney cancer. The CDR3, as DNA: TGCGCCAGCAGTTACGGGCCCCCGCTTAGCAATCAGCCCCAGCATTTT. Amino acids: CASSYGPPLSNQPQHF.